This T cell receptor beta chain was recovered during a study of vaccination and CD4 T cells after COVID-19. Across the whole study: Control cultures, each given a CEFX pool, an HIV-1 Nef pool, or no peptide, were included. Study-level findings and limits: Spike mono-reactivity marked 304 of 307 vaccine-specific clones in convalescent patients.

Oncomine TCR Beta short-read sequencing was applied to DNA from cultured CD4+ T cells. In TCRdb, the PCR reads were re-called with MiXCR into one record per CDR3 protein. Seen here are under 20,000 distinct CDR3 sequences, 70% to 80% observed once, and the top ten hold around a sixth. As concerns this clonotype: Its antigen is still unknown.

This CDR3 contains 13 residues. Germline trimming cut 3 bases from V and 4 bases from J; bases unmatched to any gene: 3. Germline V gene lookup returns CDR1 GTSNPN and CDR2 SVGIG (reference sequence). The treatment is: approximately nine-day PBMC culture with coronavirus spike peptide pools or control peptides (ViraFEST assay). Dates of positive PCR ran from March to December 2020, before US Alpha, Beta and Delta variants. When around nine days of culture had elapsed, CD4+ T cells were isolated by negative selection. The sequence came from a human donor who had recovered from COVID-19. Sequencing was carried out using CD4+ T cells from blood, cultured in vitro. V and J are TRBV30 and TRBJ1-2, with 9 bases that match TRBD1. This CDR3 reads CAWRGTGPYGYTF. DNA for the CDR3: TGTGCCTGGAGAGGGACAGGGCCCTATGGCTACACCTTC.